This T cell receptor beta chain originates from a study of shared T cell receptors in the human thymus. Using immunoSEQ multiplex PCR, the repertoire was profiled, and TCRdb retains in-frame clones only, with some absent. The profile shows about 610,000 clones, 85% to 90% of them singletons. The CDR3 is 17 amino acids. CDR1 is SGHTA, CDR2 FQGNSA, per germline. Between the trimmed V and J ends, which lost 5 bases and 0 bases, there was a span of 16 bases. These sequences were also reported in another study, on human thymus T cells.

The chain recombines TRBV7-2 with TRBJ2-2; the D gene is possibly TRBD2 (6 bases). The receptor comes from a boy under two years old with a congenital heart defect. The sequenced sample consisted of thymocytes. In DNA, the CDR3 is TGTGCCAGCAGCCCGCGGGACTCGCCCGCGAACACCGGGGAGCTGTTTTTT. Protein product: CASSPRDSPANTGELFF.